This T cell receptor beta chain was retrieved from a study of molecular identifiers for immune sequencing clone quantification. Many counts were recorded for this clonotype. In TCRdb, the PCR reads were re-called with MiXCR into one record per CDR3 protein. This sample has about 97,000 distinct CDR3 sequences, with 20% to 25% found just once. The CDR3 totals 15 residues. Germline CDR1 and CDR2: SGHDT and YYEEEE. The V and J ends lost 4 bases and 5 bases respectively, with 18 bases between them. The V call is TRBV5-6, the J call TRBJ2-5, with D perhaps TRBD2 (5 bases). The clonotype was recovered from a human donor in good health. Some libraries in this study had Jurkat cell RNA spiked in. Sequencing used naive CD8+ T cells from blood, with Jurkat cell RNA spiked in. As for subset: FACS-sorted CD8+CD4-CCR7+CD45RA+ naive T cells. DNA of the CDR3: TGTGCCAGCAGCGAGCGATCCACTAGACTTGAGACCCAGTACTTC. The encoded protein is CASSERSTRLETQYF. Using reference TRBV5-6 and TRBJ2-5 for the parts outside the CDR3, the full variable domain is DAGVTQSPTHLIKTRGQQVTLRCSPKSGHDTVSWYQQALGQGPQFIFQYYEEEERQRGNFPDRFSGHQFPNYSSELNVNALLLGDSALYLCASSERSTRLETQYFGPGTRLLVL.